Only a few counts were recorded for the clone carrying this T cell receptor beta chain. These data are taken from a study of T cells in Graves' hyperthyroidism and ophthalmopathy. The CDR3 consists of 17 residues. V lost 0 bases, J lost 1 base, and 16 bases lay in between. The germline V gene has CDR1 SGDLS and CDR2 YYNGEE. TCR beta CDR3 regions were amplified from RNA. First-round RT-PCR targeting the TCR CDR3 was performed with the HTBI primer set. TCRdb recomputed calls from the multiplex PCR reads with MiXCR, one row per CDR3 protein. The profile shows hundreds of thousands of distinct CDR3 sequences, 38% of them singletons.

The material sequenced was blood. The receptor's source is a man aged 18 to 29 with Graves' hyperthyroidism. The V call is TRBV9, the J call TRBJ1-1; TRBD1 is a possible D gene (6 bases). CDR3 bases: TGTGCCAGCAGCGTAGAGGGTAGGGGGGGCCCGAACACTGAAGCTTTCTTT. It encodes CASSVEGRGGPNTEAFF.